Listed here are 27 T cell receptor beta chains from one sample, sequenced in a study of blood T cells in healthy people across ages (dated by TCRdb to about 2015). Libraries were prepared through 5' RACE. Instrument on record: Illumina HiSeq 2500. A second PCR of about 6 to 12 cycles was run with a J-beta primer mix and a sample-barcoded 5' primer. TCRdb took the public reads, trimmed them with fastp at Q25, ran MiXCR for clone calling and kept in-frame beta chains. Every entry covers one CDR3 protein and lists the most common genes and DNA from its rows. The sample includes 790,000 or so distinct CDR3 sequences, with about 45% observed a single time. The top ten clones comprise over 15% of the sample. Sequencing was performed on blood. All receptors derive from an elderly man in good health.

The chain carries TRBV28 and TRBJ1-5, with a tentative D call TRBD1 (5 bases). CDR3 size: 15 residues. The ends were cut back, 1 base at V and 7 bases at J, with 14 bases in the middle. Germline V gene data show CDR1 as MDHEN and CDR2 as SYDVKM. CDR3 residues: CASSLYAQGEQPQHF. The CDR3 coding sequence is TGTGCCAGCAGTTTATATGCGCAGGGTGAACAGCCCCAGCATTTT.

This clonotype was recorded a few times. This chain connects TRBV9 to TRBJ1-2; D perhaps matches TRBD1 (6 bases). Trimming left V 0 bases short and J 7 bases short, with 13 bases between. The germline V gene encodes CDR1 SGDLS and CDR2 YYNGEE. The CDR3 contains 14 residues. In DNA form, the CDR3 reads TGTGCCAGCAGCGTAGAAGCTGGGGGCGGTGGCTACACCTTC. Protein: CASSVEAGGGGYTF.

This clonotype was picked up many times. This chain links TRBV20-1 with TRBJ1-2; D may be TRBD1 (6 bases). With 2 bases removed from V and 5 bases from J, the gap between germline ends came to 9 bases. CDR3 length: 12 amino acids. Germline V gene sequence: CDR1 DFQATT, CDR2 SNEGSKA (reference sequence). In DNA form, the CDR3 reads TGCAGTGCTAGATTGACAGGATATGGCTACACCTTC. Translation: CSARLTGYGYTF.

With respect to this clonotype: This may come from a read error, since a much larger clone is one base off. The V call is TRBV4-3, the J call TRBJ2-4; D uncertain. TRBJ2-7 explains the end of the DNA better; the J call may be wrong. The CDR3 runs to 15 residues. Looked up from germline, CDR1 is LGHNA and CDR2 is YSLEER. CDR3 loop: CASNQVWEGSYEQYF. CDR3 in DNA: TGCGCCAGCAACCAAGTCTGGGAAGGTAGCTACGAGCAGTACTTC.

The chain couples TRBV27 to TRBJ2-7; 7 nucleotides agree with TRBD1. Trimming at V came to 3 bases and at J to 2 bases, leaving 7 bases not matched to a gene. The germline gives CDR1 MNHEY, CDR2 SMNVEV (reference sequence). The CDR3 runs to 15 residues. The CDR3 bases are TGTGCCAGCAGTTTTTACGGACAGGAGGCCTACGAGCAGTACTTC. Translation gives CASSFYGQEAYEQYF.

The genes are TRBV5-1 and TRBJ2-4, with 11 bases lining up with TRBD2. The J call is uncertain, as TRBJ2-7 better fits the DNA end. This CDR3 spans 16 amino acids. Germline V gene sequence: CDR1 SGHRS, CDR2 YFSETQ. This chain's CDR3 is CASSSLTSGRTDEQYF. The CDR3 DNA reads as TGCGCCAGCAGCTCCTTAACTAGCGGGAGAACTGACGAGCAGTACTTC.

In this sample, this clonotype turned up a few times. J is TRBJ2-1 and V is TRBV20-1, with D perhaps matching TRBD1 (5 bases). Trimming took off 6 bases at V and 9 bases at J, with 15 bases between the two ends. The length of the CDR3 is 12 residues. Per germline, CDR1 DFQATT and CDR2 SNEGSKA (reference sequence). Here the CDR3 reads CSARLTEVEQFF. CDR3 nucleotides: TGCAGTGCCAGGCTGACAGAGGTTGAGCAGTTCTTC.

This clonotype was detected a few times. The gene calls are TRBV28 and TRBJ2-5; either TRBD1 or TRBD2 may fit D (5 bases each). The J call may be in error: the DNA end matches TRBJ2-7 better. Germline V CDR1 and CDR2: MDHEN, SYDVKM. The CDR3 is 13 residues long. The CDR3 nucleotides read TGTGCCAGCAGTTCCCGGGACGACTACGAGCAGTACTTC. It translates to CASSSRDDYEQYF.

The chain links TRBV6-2 or TRBV6-3 to TRBJ2-1, with D hard to call. The DNA end is a closer match to TRBJ2-7, so the J assignment may be wrong. This CDR3 has 14 amino acids. Germline loops: CDR1 MNHEY, CDR2 SVGEGT. The CDR3 loop reads CASSYSMGHNEQYF. Written as DNA, the CDR3 is TGTGCCAGCAGTTACTCGATGGGCCACAATGAGCAGTACTTC.

V gene TRBV15 combines with J gene TRBJ2-7; TRBD2 might be the D (6 bases). The end of the DNA aligns better with TRBJ2-5, so the J call may be wrong. There are 14 residues in the CDR3. Germline-derived CDR1 and CDR2 are LNHNV and YYDKDF (reference sequence). CDR3 amino acids: CATSSQRAQETQYF. The CDR3 DNA is TGTGCCACCAGCTCCCAGCGGGCGCAGGAGACCCAGTACTTC.

This chain connects TRBV29-1 to TRBJ2-1, with 8 bases fitting TRBD2. J was trimmed by 8 bases and V by 7 bases; bases with no gene match: 19. This CDR3 is 16 amino acids long. Looked up from germline, CDR1 is SQVTM and CDR2 is ANQGSEA. The CDR3 DNA reads as TGCAGCGCTGTCCTAGGGGGACGGGGGGGCCTCGATGAGCAGTTCTTC. Translating gives CSAVLGGRGGLDEQFF.

This rearrangement joins TRBV7-2 to TRBJ2-3; 8 bases fit TRBD2. Germline CDR1 is SGHTA and CDR2 is FQGNSA. The CDR3 consists of 16 residues. With 1 base clipped from V and 0 bases from J, the junction kept 3 bases outside the gene matches. The CDR3 DNA sequence: TGTGCCAGCAGCTTAGGTAGCGGGACTAGCACAGATACGCAGTATTTT. Translating gives CASSLGSGTSTDTQYF.

V and J are TRBV6-6 and TRBJ2-7, with a weak D call TRBD1 (6 bases). Germline V lookup: CDR1 MNHNY, CDR2 SVGAGI (reference sequence). Deletions cut 0 bases from V and 6 bases from J, with 12 bases between. There are 14 residues in the CDR3. CDR3 protein: CASSYSGQGLEQYF. The CDR3 bases are TGTGCCAGCAGTTACTCAGGGCAGGGGCTCGAGCAGTACTTC.

As for this clonotype: Relative to the germline gene, one junction end is altered; a read error may explain this. The rearrangement links TRBV11-2 to TRBJ2-1, with D unresolved. This CDR3 has 16 amino acids. Germline lookup yields CDR1 SGHAT and CDR2 FQNNGV. The CDR3 loop is CANSLDREVFYNEQFF. CDR3 DNA sequence: TGCGCCAACAGCTTAGATAGGGAAGTCTTCTACAATGAGCAGTTCTTC.

The rearrangement joins TRBV10-3 to TRBJ2-1; D remains ambiguous. The germline V gene has CDR1 ENHRY and CDR2 SYGVKD. The CDR3 is made up of 18 amino acids. The V end was cut by 1 base, the J end by 2 bases, with 18 bases between. CDR3 in DNA: TGTGCCATCAGTGAGTTCCTCTCCACCGGGCCCCCCTACAATGAGCAGTTCTTC. The encoded protein is CAISEFLSTGPPYNEQFF.

The chain couples TRBV7-3 to TRBJ1-2, with a possible D match to TRBD1 (5 bases). The germline gives CDR1 SGHTA, CDR2 FQGTGA. Trimming shortened V by 4 bases and J by 8 bases, and 23 bases separated the two germline ends. The CDR3 runs 16 residues. The CDR3 sequence: CASSSYYRGKEEGYTF. The DNA for the CDR3 is TGTGCCAGCAGCTCTTACTATCGGGGGAAGGAAGAGGGCTACACCTTC.

Only a few counts were recorded for this clonotype. The chain uses TRBV11-3 and TRBJ1-1; no reliable D call. The CDR3 is made up of 14 amino acids. V lost 2 bases to trimming and J lost 2 bases, with 9 bases between them. Germline CDR1 reads SGHNT; CDR2 reads YENEEA. The CDR3 DNA reads TGTGCCAGCAGCTTAAGACGGACTAACACTGAAGCTTTCTTT. It is translated as CASSLRRTNTEAFF.

V is TRBV14 and J is TRBJ2-1, with D unresolved. The germline V gene encodes CDR1 SGHDN and CDR2 FVKESK. The V end lost 0 bases, the J end lost 2 bases, and 5 bases lay between the germline ends. The CDR3 length is 14 residues. The CDR3 spells CASSQETAYNEQFF. The CDR3 bases are TGTGCCAGCAGCCAAGAGACGGCCTACAATGAGCAGTTCTTC.

This sequence joins TRBV19 and TRBJ2-6; D perhaps matches TRBD1 (5 bases). Germline CDR1 LNHDA, CDR2 SQIVND (reference sequence). Trimming pared 6 bases from V and 1 base from J, leaving 7 bases between. The CDR3 is 14 residues long. In DNA, the CDR3 is TGTGCCAGTAGAAGACAGTCTGGGGCCAACGTCCTGACTTTC. It specifies CASRRQSGANVLTF.

V gene TRBV27 combines with J gene TRBJ2-2; 8 bases map to TRBD2. The J segment lost 6 bases and the V segment lost 4 bases, leaving 10 bases of the junction unmatched. The CDR3 contains 16 residues. The germline V gene has CDR1 MNHEY and CDR2 SMNVEV (reference sequence). CDR3 nucleotide sequence: TGTGCCAGCAGTTCATCTGGCGGGAGGATTGCCGGGGAGCTGTTTTTT. It translates to CASSSSGGRIAGELFF.

The rearrangement links TRBV20-1 to TRBJ1-5; unclear D gene. V was pared by 1 base and J by 4 bases, with 11 bases between. Per the germline V gene, CDR1 is DFQATT and CDR2 is SNEGSKA (reference sequence). This CDR3 spans 14 amino acids. CDR3 sequence (DNA): TGCAGTGCTAGAGGGATTGGCAAAAATCAGCCCCAGCATTTT. This encodes CSARGIGKNQPQHF.

The CDR3 DNA sequence: TGCAGTGCTAGTTTGATGGCGTCTATCGGCTACACCTTC. Protein sequence: CSASLMASIGYTF. The chain carries TRBV20-1 and TRBJ1-2; no firm D call. Germline V gene sequence: CDR1 DFQATT, CDR2 SNEGSKA (reference sequence). Trimming cost V 3 bases and J 8 bases, with 16 bases left between them. The CDR3 loop spans 13 amino acids.

This clonotype came up a few times. The chain uses TRBV10-3 and TRBJ2-5, with 12 positions matching TRBD2. After removal of 3 bases from V and 3 bases from J, the junction contained 2 bases not matched to a gene. CDR3 length: 15 amino acids. Germline V CDR1 and CDR2: ENHRY, SYGVKD. CDR3 region: CAISERTSGKETQYF. CDR3 in DNA: TGTGCCATCAGTGAAAGGACTAGCGGGAAAGAGACCCAGTACTTC.

The chain combines TRBV25-1 with TRBJ1-1; no clear D gene. V lost 10 bases to trimming and J lost 5 bases, with 11 bases between them. The germline gives CDR1 MGHDK, CDR2 SYGVNS. The CDR3 runs 11 residues. CDR3 residues: CATTDGTEAFF. The CDR3, as DNA: TGTGCCACCACGGACGGGACTGAAGCTTTCTTT. The full variable domain, completed using reference TRBV25-1 and TRBJ1-1, is EADIYQTPRYLVIGTGKKITLECSQTMGHDKMYWYQQDPGMELHLIHYSYGVNSTEKGDLSSESTVSRIRTEHFPLTLESARPSHTSQYLCATTDGTEAFFGQGTRLTVV.

This chain links TRBV9 with TRBJ2-3; D ambiguous. Germline assignment: CDR1 SGDLS and CDR2 YYNGEE. Trimming cost V 3 bases and J 2 bases, with 7 bases left between them. The CDR3 loop spans 13 amino acids. CDR3 sequence reads: CASSAKDTDTQYF. DNA of the CDR3: TGTGCCAGCAGCGCTAAGGACACAGATACGCAGTATTTT.

Written as DNA, the CDR3 is TGTGCCAGCAGTTACTTTGACGGGAATCAGCCCCAGCATTTT. Amino acid sequence: CASSYFDGNQPQHF. The V and J genes are TRBV6-2 or TRBV6-3 and TRBJ1-5; D not certain. Trimming pared 1 base from V and 4 bases from J, leaving 8 bases between. Germline-derived CDR1 and CDR2 are MNHEY and SVGEGT. The CDR3 runs to 14 residues.

The rearrangement uses TRBV9 and TRBJ2-7; possible D gene TRBD1, 6 bases. V was clipped by 4 bases and J by 6 bases, with 14 bases between them. Per the germline V gene, CDR1 is SGDLS and CDR2 is YYNGEE. This CDR3 has 13 amino acids. The CDR3 protein is CASSYAGDGEQYF. Here the CDR3 DNA reads TGTGCCAGCAGCTATGCAGGGGACGGCGAGCAGTACTTC.